The clone carrying this T cell receptor beta chain was seen ten or more times. Antigen specificity is unknown. TCRdb independently ran MiXCR on the 5' RACE reads; one entry per CDR3 protein. This sample has 150,000 or so distinct CDR3 sequences, with under 4.5% found just once. This record comes from a study of identical twins. Study-level findings and limits: Zero-insertion findings could be partly confounded by invariant cells (MAIT and iNKT cells). Insertions were reduced in abundant cord blood beta clonotypes but not in memory repertoires.

CDR1 LGHNA and CDR2 YSLEER come from the germline V gene. V lost 0 bases and J lost 2, with 11 bases in between. This CDR3 has 15 amino acids. The sequence derives from a man between 18 and 29 years old in good health. The chain carries TRBV4-3 and TRBJ2-7; a weak D match, TRBD2 (5 bases). Material: memory T cells sorted from blood. The CDR3 loop is CASSQERAVAYEQYF. In nucleotides, the CDR3 is TGCGCCAGCAGCCAAGAGCGGGCCGTAGCCTACGAGCAGTACTTC.